One sample yielded the 17 T cell receptor beta chains listed below, sequenced in a study of breast tumors, draining lymph nodes, adjacent tissues. TCRdb used MiXCR to reprocess the multiplex PCR reads, holding one entry per CDR3 protein. The repertoire has about 180,000 distinct CDR3 sequences, roughly a third of them found once; the top ten carry roughly 4.5%. Breast cancer patients provided tissue from their axillary draining lymph nodes. Sequenced sample: axillary lymph node tissue. These receptors all stem from a female donor with breast cancer. Some clones in this sample may be carry-over from other donors' samples.

CDR3 residues: CASSAGMGITDTQYF. CDR3 coding DNA: TGTGCCAGCAGCGCGGGTATGGGAATCACAGATACGCAGTATTTT. The rearrangement uses TRBV5-6 and TRBJ2-3; tentatively, D is TRBD2 (5 bases). Trimming left V 4 bases short and J 2 bases short, with 14 bases between. Germline assignment: CDR1 SGHDT and CDR2 YYEEEE. The CDR3 contains 15 residues.

Comment on this clonotype: At one end the junction does not follow the germline gene, possibly because of a read error. The CDR3 loop is CASSEDPNSGYTF. The CDR3, as DNA: TGTGCCAGCAGCGAAGATCCCAATTCGGGCTACACCTTC. V and J are TRBV2 and TRBJ1-2; D uncertain. Germline CDR1 reads SNHLY; CDR2 reads FYNNEI. This CDR3 is 13 amino acids long.

The CDR3 reads CASSLWAQGANTGELFF. The CDR3 DNA follows: TGTGCCAGCAGTTTATGGGCCCAGGGGGCGAACACCGGGGAGCTGTTTTTT. This sequence joins TRBV28 and TRBJ2-2; 7 positions match TRBD1. CDR1 MDHEN and CDR2 SYDVKM come from the germline V gene. The CDR3 runs 17 residues. With 0 bases clipped from V and 0 bases from J, the junction kept 4 bases outside the gene matches.

This clonotype occurred a few times. An end of the junction differs from the germline gene, which may be a read error. The genes are TRBV6-5 and TRBJ2-2; weak D call: TRBD1 (5 bases). CDR1 is MNHEY, CDR2 SVGAGI, per germline. The CDR3 has 18 amino acids. The CDR3 protein is CASSHSYAFDSGHGELFF. As DNA, the CDR3 is TGTGCCAGCAGTCACTCCTATGCTTTCGACAGTGGACACGGGGAGCTGTTTTTT.

This clonotype was seen a single time. CDR3: CASGPSRVRANEKLFF. DNA of the CDR3: TGTGCCAGCGGTCCGTCTAGGGTCAGGGCTAATGAAAAACTGTTTTTT. The chain recombines TRBV7-9 with TRBJ1-4; a weak D match, TRBD1 (5 bases). CDR1 SEHNR and CDR2 FQNEAQ come from the germline V gene (reference sequence). Trimming took off 8 bases at V and 3 bases at J, with 19 bases between the two ends. The CDR3 is 16 residues long.

Note on this clonotype: This may stem from a read error, because a much larger clone lies one nucleotide away. This CDR3 fails to terminate in the conserved phenylalanine or tryptophan, so it likely reflects a read error. It is unclear where the CDR3 begins or ends on the DNA, so no DNA is shown, and the CDR3 is as TCRdb lists it. The chain employs TRBV12-3 or TRBV12-4 and TRBJ2-2; the table names TRBD2, a call not compared with the DNA. The CDR3 spans 13 amino acids, including both terminal residues. The CDR3 sequence is CASRLGSSGEPFS.

With regard to this clonotype: Sequence at one end of the junction differs from germline and may be a read error. This chain links TRBV6-2 or TRBV6-3 with TRBJ2-6; no clear D gene. In germline, CDR1 is MNHEY, CDR2 SVGEGT. The CDR3 spans 15 residues. The CDR3 DNA reads TGTGCCAGCAGTCACTCGATGTCTGGGGCCAACGTCCTGACTTTC. This translates into CASSHSMSGANVLTF.

This chain connects TRBV5-4 to TRBJ2-2; perhaps TRBD2 as D (6 bases). V was trimmed by 2 bases and J by 5 bases, leaving 13 bases between them. This CDR3 is 15 amino acids long. Germline CDR1 and CDR2: SGHNT and YYREEE (reference sequence). The CDR3 loop is CASSFSSAGTGELFF. As DNA, the CDR3 is TGTGCCAGCAGCTTTTCTTCTGCGGGAACCGGGGAGCTGTTTTTT.

This clonotype has ten or more counts. The chain couples TRBV7-6 to TRBJ2-7, with 9 positions matching TRBD1. J gave up 1 base and V 3 bases, and 4 bases lay outside the gene matches. The V gene's germline CDR1 is SGHVS and CDR2 FNYEAQ. This CDR3 spans 15 amino acids. In DNA form, the CDR3 reads TGTGCCAGCAGCTTGGGACAGGGAGTTTCCTACGAGCAGTACTTC. Translation gives CASSLGQGVSYEQYF.

About this clonotype itself: A much larger clone is a single base away; this may be a read error. The chain is built from TRBV30 and TRBJ2-3; TRBD1 is a possible D gene (5 bases). Germline V lookup: CDR1 GTSNPN, CDR2 SVGIG (reference sequence). This CDR3 has 13 residues. CDR3 sequence: CAWNSGNADTQCF. DNA for the CDR3: TGTGCCTGGAACTCAGGGAACGCAGATACGCAGTGTTTT. The full variable domain, in which reference TRBV30 and TRBJ2-3 provide the parts outside the CDR3, is SQTIHQWPATLVQPVGSPLSLECTVEGTSNPNLYWYRQAAGRGLQLLFYSVGIGQISSEVPQNLSASRPQDRQFILSSKKLLLSDSGFYLCAWNSGNADTQCFGPGTRLTVL.

Only a few counts were recorded for this clonotype. The chain's CDR3 is CASSPVGLVVDWELFF. CDR3 DNA sequence: TGTGCCAGCAGTCCGGTCGGGTTAGTGGTCGACTGGGAGCTGTTTTTT. This rearrangement joins TRBV27 to TRBJ2-2; no clear D. The germline V gene encodes CDR1 MNHEY and CDR2 SMNVEV (reference sequence). This CDR3 is 16 amino acids long. Trimming took off 5 bases at V and 9 bases at J, with 22 bases between the two ends.

Remarks on this clonotype: A much larger clone differs by one base, so this may be a read error. The V and J genes are TRBV20-1 and TRBJ2-2; D is unclear. The ends were cut back, 0 bases at V and 4 bases at J, with 15 bases in the middle. CDR1 and CDR2 (germline): DFQATT, SNEGSKA (reference sequence). The length of the CDR3 is 16 residues. In DNA, the CDR3 is TGCAGTGCTAGAGATCTGGCAAACCCGACCACCGGGGAGCTGTTTTTT. Its protein is CSARDLANPTTGELFF.

The chain links TRBV20-1 to TRBJ1-5; weak D call: TRBD1 (5 bases). Germline assignment: CDR1 DFQATT and CDR2 SNEGSKA (reference sequence). This CDR3 has 13 amino acids. The ends were cut back, 4 bases at V and 4 bases at J, with 11 bases in the middle. The CDR3 bases are TGCAGTGCTACTAGCGGGGGTAATCAGCCCCAGCATTTT. It codes for CSATSGGNQPQHF.

This clonotype has a single count. The rearrangement uses TRBV5-1 and TRBJ1-2, with D maybe TRBD1 (6 bases). V was pared by 5 bases and J by 8 bases, with 22 bases between. Germline assignment: CDR1 SGHRS and CDR2 YFSETQ. The CDR3 covers 15 residues. The CDR3 spells CASRDEVQGIRGYTF. CDR3 bases: TGCGCCAGCAGAGATGAGGTGCAGGGGATAAGAGGCTACACCTTC.

This clonotype was seen at least ten times. The rearrangement uses TRBV9 and TRBJ1-2; TRBD1 is a possible D gene (5 bases). CDR1 and CDR2 (germline): SGDLS, YYNGEE. Trimming shortened V by 1 base and J by 4 bases, and 11 bases separated the two germline ends. The CDR3 length is 14 residues. CDR3 sequence reads: CASSVNGASYGYTF. CDR3 DNA: TGTGCCAGCAGCGTAAACGGGGCCAGCTATGGCTACACCTTC.

With regard to this clonotype: A much larger clone lies a single base off, so this may be a read error. The chain recombines TRBV6-1 with TRBJ2-7; D might be TRBD1 (5 bases). Trimming took 3 bases from V and 4 from J, leaving 10 bases between them. Germline values: CDR1 MNHNS, CDR2 SASEGT. The CDR3 runs to 13 residues. The CDR3 nucleotides read TGTGCCAGCAGTGACAGGGTGGATTACGAGCAGTACTTC. It specifies CASSDRVDYEQYF.

Ten or more counts support this clonotype. The chain recombines TRBV20-1 with TRBJ2-1, with 9 positions matching TRBD2. Unmatched junction bases numbered 13, after V lost 0 bases and J lost 4 bases. The CDR3 length is 18 residues. Germline loops: CDR1 DFQATT, CDR2 SNEGSKA (reference sequence). The CDR3 DNA sequence: TGCAGTGCTAGAGATCCCATGCTAGCGGGATCAGATTACAATGAGCAGTTCTTC. Protein: CSARDPMLAGSDYNEQFF.